The next 25 T cell receptor beta chains were all read from a single sample in a study of T cell repertoires in cytomegalovirus infection. TCRdb re-analysed the reads in MiXCR, keeping a single row per CDR3 protein. The sample records 380,000 or so distinct CDR3 sequences, about 35% being singletons. The antigens these receptors bind are not known. Sequenced here: cultured PBMCs, sampled from culture after CMV antigen stimulation. The receptors originated from a human donor in good health (CMV status not recorded). Some clones in this sample may be carry-over from other donors' samples.

This clonotype occurred many times. The chain has TRBV27 and TRBJ2-5, with 8 bases aligning to TRBD1. CDR3 size: 14 residues. The junction had 10 bases not matched to a gene; V was cut back by 6 bases and J by 7 bases. CDR1 MNHEY and CDR2 SMNVEV come from the germline V gene (reference sequence). CDR3 nucleotides: TGTGCCAGCAGCCCGGACAGGGCCCTTGGGACCCAGTACTTC. Protein product: CASSPDRALGTQYF.

This clonotype was detected a few times. The chain carries TRBV7-6 and TRBJ2-1; 9 nucleotides align to TRBD1. The CDR3 has 16 residues. Trimming cost V 4 bases and J 2 bases; bases outside gene matches: 6. CDR1 SGHVS and CDR2 FNYEAQ come from the germline V gene. CDR3 sequence reads: CASSSRQGVPYNEQFF. CDR3 sequence (DNA): TGTGCCAGCAGCTCCAGACAGGGGGTACCCTACAATGAGCAGTTCTTC.

This clonotype has at least ten counts. The J gene is TRBJ1-1, the V gene TRBV9; the D is unclear. CDR1 and CDR2 (germline): SGDLS, YYNGEE. V gave up 3 bases and J gave up 1 base, with 7 bases separating them. The CDR3 spans 13 residues. In DNA, the CDR3 is TGTGCCAGCAGCGAGGCAGGGAACACTGAAGCTTTCTTT. As protein: CASSEAGNTEAFF.

This clonotype was recorded a few times. The CDR3: CSARPPGLGDTEAFF. The DNA for the CDR3 is TGCAGTGCCCGTCCCCCCGGGTTAGGCGACACTGAAGCTTTCTTT. The V call is TRBV20-1, the J call TRBJ1-1; the D is unclear. Germline V gene data show CDR1 as DFQATT and CDR2 as SNEGSKA (reference sequence). V lost 6 bases to trimming and J lost 3 bases, with 20 bases between them. The CDR3 spans 15 residues.

This rearrangement joins TRBV19 to TRBJ1-6; no reliable D call. This CDR3 spans 13 amino acids. The germline V and J ends were trimmed by 4 bases and 10 bases, with 11 bases remaining between them. CDR1 and CDR2 from the germline V gene are LNHDA and SQIVND (reference sequence). The CDR3 DNA is TGTGCCAGTAGTACCCTTGGGGAGTCACCCCTCCACTTT. It encodes CASSTLGESPLHF.

This clonotype was observed a handful of times. This chain uses TRBV7-2 with TRBJ2-5, with 10 bases that match TRBD2. Germline V gives CDR1 SGHTA, CDR2 FQGNSA. This CDR3 has 16 residues. V was pared by 4 bases and J by 5 bases, with 10 bases of the junction left unmatched. The CDR3 nucleotides are TGTGCCAGCAGCTCTGCGAGACTAGCGGGCCTCGAGACCCAGTACTTC. It codes for CASSSARLAGLETQYF.

This clonotype showed up just a few times. The chain recombines TRBV7-2 with TRBJ1-2; TRBD1 aligns across 7 bases. Germline V gives CDR1 SGHTA, CDR2 FQGNSA. The junction had 5 bases not matched to a gene; V was cut back by 5 bases and J by 8 bases. This CDR3 region has 12 residues. The DNA of the CDR3 is TGTGCCAGCAGCACCAACAGGGGCGGCTACACCTTC. Translating it yields CASSTNRGGYTF.

Written as DNA, the CDR3 is TGTGCCAGCAGTGAAGCCGCTGGGACTAGCGGGACACGCACAGATACGCAGTATTTT. Translation: CASSEAAGTSGTRTDTQYF. V and J are TRBV25-1 and TRBJ2-3, with 13 bases identical to TRBD2. Germline values: CDR1 MGHDK, CDR2 SYGVNS. This CDR3 comprises 19 residues. V was clipped by 2 bases and J by 1 base; unmatched bases: 9.

This clonotype was observed many times. The chain joins TRBV7-2 to TRBJ2-5, with 10 bases fitting TRBD1. CDR1 and CDR2 from the germline V gene are SGHTA and FQGNSA. With V trimmed by 4 bases and J by 4 bases, 3 bases remained unmatched. The CDR3 spans 14 residues. The DNA of the CDR3 is TGTGCCAGCAGCTACGACAGGGGGCGAGAGACCCAGTACTTC. This translates into CASSYDRGRETQYF.

The chain carries TRBV12-3 or TRBV12-4 and TRBJ2-7, with D unclear. V lost 5 bases, J lost 2 bases, and 10 bases lay in between. The CDR3 sequence is 13 residues long. This CDR3 is CASSPPVTYEQYF. The CDR3 region has the DNA TGTGCCAGCAGTCCCCCCGTGACCTACGAGCAGTACTTC.

This chain uses TRBV19 with TRBJ1-1; 10 bases are a match to TRBD1. Per germline, CDR1 LNHDA and CDR2 SQIVND (reference sequence). The CDR3 loop spans 17 amino acids. The junction had 8 bases not matched to a gene; V was cut back by 0 bases and J by 4 bases. The chain's CDR3 is CASSIDPGTGVSTEAFF. The CDR3 DNA sequence: TGTGCCAGTAGTATAGATCCGGGGACAGGGGTGAGCACTGAAGCTTTCTTT.

The chain employs TRBV7-2 and TRBJ1-1, with D unresolved. V lost 5 bases and J lost 11, with 12 bases in between. Germline CDR1 SGHTA, CDR2 FQGNSA. The CDR3 is made up of 11 amino acids. For the CDR3, the DNA is TGTGCCAGCAGCCTGAAAACGAACGCTTTCTTT. The encoded protein is CASSLKTNAFF.

In its sample, this clonotype was seen a few times. V is TRBV6-2 or TRBV6-3 and J is TRBJ2-1; 12 bases match TRBD2. Germline values: CDR1 MNHEY, CDR2 SVGEGT. The V segment lost 5 bases and the J segment 11 bases; nucleotides outside the gene matches: 7. This CDR3 has 14 amino acids. The CDR3 DNA reads as TGTGCCAGCAGTCGCGGACTAGCGGGAAGTAAGCAGTTCTTC. Amino acids: CASSRGLAGSKQFF.

The genes are TRBV6-6 and TRBJ2-3; 7 bases are a match to TRBD2. Germline lookup yields CDR1 MNHNY and CDR2 SVGAGI (reference sequence). The CDR3 consists of 17 residues. The V gene end was trimmed by 5 bases and the J gene end by 4 bases; junction bases not matched to a gene: 15. The CDR3 nucleotides are TGTGCCAGCAGTCACCCGCAGGGCGGGAGAAGGGCAGATACGCAGTATTTT. Protein sequence: CASSHPQGGRRADTQYF.

This clonotype was recorded a few times. The chain uses TRBV24-1 and TRBJ2-7; 11 nucleotides align to TRBD1. This CDR3 comprises 19 residues. Germline V lookup: CDR1 KGHDR, CDR2 SFDVKD. V shed 2 bases, J shed 3 bases, and the junction held 14 bases outside the gene matches. The CDR3 DNA reads as TGTGCCACCAGTGATTCTCCGGGACAGGGGGTCGGCGATCGCTACGAGCAGTACGTC. Protein: CATSDSPGQGVGDRYEQYV.

Many counts were recorded for this clonotype. The rearrangement joins TRBV7-2 to TRBJ2-3, with 9 nucleotides matching TRBD2. V shed 3 bases and J 2 bases; nucleotides not matched to a gene: 3. CDR1 SGHTA and CDR2 FQGNSA come from the germline V gene. The CDR3 totals 15 residues. The CDR3 is CASSLSGRFTDTQYF. The CDR3 DNA reads TGTGCCAGCAGCTTGAGCGGGAGGTTCACAGATACGCAGTATTTT.

In its sample, this clonotype was seen many times. The gene calls are TRBV7-8 and TRBJ2-3; the D is unclear. V was clipped by 5 bases and J by 1 base, with 7 bases between them. The germline gives CDR1 SGHVS, CDR2 FQNEAQ. There are 13 residues in the CDR3. CDR3 sequence reads: CASSLPGTDTQYF. In DNA, the CDR3 is TGTGCCAGCAGCCTCCCAGGCACAGATACGCAGTATTTT.

The chain recombines TRBV28 with TRBJ1-2, with D possibly matching TRBD1 (6 bases). Per germline, CDR1 MDHEN and CDR2 SYDVKM. This CDR3 region has 13 residues. V was trimmed by 6 bases and J by 8 bases, leaving 16 bases between them. The CDR3 DNA reads TGTGCCAGCAGGGCCTCGGGGGCGCGCGGCTACACCTTC. The encoded protein is CASRASGARGYTF.

The chain employs TRBV11-2 and TRBJ2-3, with 10 bases aligning to TRBD2. This CDR3 has 18 residues. After removal of 2 bases from V and 3 bases from J, the junction contained 11 bases not matched to a gene. Germline assignment: CDR1 SGHAT and CDR2 FQNNGV. CDR3 bases: TGTGCCAGCAGCTTATTAACGGGACTAGCGACAGGAACAGATACGCAGTATTTT. Amino acids: CASSLLTGLATGTDTQYF.

In the case of this clonotype: A single base separates this from a much larger clone, so it may be a read error. The chain carries TRBV18 and TRBJ1-5; no clear D gene. Between the trimmed V and J ends, which lost 3 bases and 1 base, there was a span of 10 bases. Per germline, CDR1 KGHSH and CDR2 LQKENI. This CDR3 is built from 15 residues. The CDR3 sequence is CASSPSVASNQPQHF. The CDR3 DNA reads as TGTGCCAGCTCACCGTCTGTAGCCAGCAATCAGCCCCAGCATTTT. Full variable domain (outside the CDR3, taken from reference TRBV18 and TRBJ1-5): NAGVMQNPRHLVRRRGQEARLRCSPMKGHSHVYWYRQLPEEGLKFMVYLQKENIIDESGMPKERFSAEFPKEGPSILRIQQVVRGDSAAYFCASSPSVASNQPQHFGDGTRLSIL.

This clonotype was seen ten or more times. The chain uses TRBV7-2 and TRBJ2-2; unclear D gene. Per germline, CDR1 SGHTA and CDR2 FQGNSA. Trimming left V 1 base short and J 1 base short, with 7 bases between. This CDR3 comprises 15 residues. The CDR3 DNA sequence: TGTGCCAGCAGCTTAGACCCATTGAACACCGGGGAGCTGTTTTTT. It encodes CASSLDPLNTGELFF.

This clonotype turned up a few times. This rearrangement joins TRBV7-2 to TRBJ2-2; either TRBD1 or TRBD2 may fit D (5 bases each). This CDR3 has 16 residues. V was pared by 2 bases and J by 6 bases, with 16 bases between. In germline, CDR1 is SGHTA, CDR2 FQGNSA. In DNA, the CDR3 is TGTGCCAGCAGCTTATTCGTGGGGGTTGGCGCCGGGGAGCTGTTTTTT. Residues: CASSLFVGVGAGELFF.

J is TRBJ2-5 and V is TRBV4-2; D call uncertain. Trimming cost V 0 bases and J 1 base, with 15 bases left between them. This CDR3 comprises 17 residues. CDR1 is LGHNA and CDR2 is YNFKEQ in the germline V gene. CDR3 sequence: CASSQDSDSSRQETQYF. As DNA, the CDR3 is TGTGCCAGCAGCCAAGACTCAGACTCTAGTCGCCAAGAGACCCAGTACTTC.

This clonotype was found a few times. The chain links TRBV27 to TRBJ1-5; D is unclear. V was pared by 6 bases and J by 7 bases, with 16 bases between. From germline, CDR1 is MNHEY and CDR2 SMNVEV (reference sequence). The CDR3 covers 14 residues. For the CDR3, the DNA is TGTGCCAGCAGCCCCCGGGGAAGTGAACAGCCCCAGCATTTT. Translation: CASSPRGSEQPQHF.

The V and J genes are TRBV11-2 and TRBJ2-2, with 11 bases aligning to TRBD2. The CDR3 extends over 15 amino acids. CDR1 and CDR2 (germline): SGHAT, FQNNGV. Trimming took 6 bases from V and 7 from J; bases not matched to a gene: 7. The CDR3 nucleotides are TGTGCCAGCAGGGGGACTAGCGGAACGGTCGGGGAGCTGTTTTTT. It is translated as CASRGTSGTVGELFF.